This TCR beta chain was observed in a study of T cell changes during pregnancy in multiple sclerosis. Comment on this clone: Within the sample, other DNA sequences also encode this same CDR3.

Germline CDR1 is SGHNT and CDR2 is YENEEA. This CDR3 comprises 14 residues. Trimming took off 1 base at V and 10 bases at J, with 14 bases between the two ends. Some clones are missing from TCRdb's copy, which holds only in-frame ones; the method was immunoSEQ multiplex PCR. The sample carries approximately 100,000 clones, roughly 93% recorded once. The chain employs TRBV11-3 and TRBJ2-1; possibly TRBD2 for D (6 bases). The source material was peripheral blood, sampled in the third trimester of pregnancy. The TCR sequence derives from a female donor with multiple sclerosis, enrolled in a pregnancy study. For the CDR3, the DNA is TGTGCCAGCAGCTTAGGGCCCGGGGGAAACGAGCAGTTCTTC. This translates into CASSLGPGGNEQFF.